These 18 T cell receptor beta chains were all obtained from the same sample, sequenced in a study of blood T cells in healthy people across ages. Sample-barcoded 5' priming and a J-beta primer mix drove a second PCR of roughly 6 to 12 cycles. Via MiXCR, TCRdb re-called the 5' RACE reads, giving one row per CDR3 protein. The sample holds some 1.5 million distinct CDR3 sequences, roughly 28% seen once. The sample consisted of blood. The receptors here all came from a woman under 40 in good health.

This clonotype was observed a handful of times. V usage is TRBV5-1 and J usage is TRBJ1-2; 7 bases line up with TRBD1. V was pared by 4 bases and J by 1 base, with 7 bases of the junction left unmatched. The CDR3 loop spans 15 amino acids. Germline loops: CDR1 SGHRS, CDR2 YFSETQ. The CDR3 sequence is CASSDPGQLNYGYTF. CDR3 bases: TGCGCCAGCAGCGACCCGGGACAGCTTAACTATGGCTACACCTTC.

The chain uses TRBV2 and TRBJ2-5; the D gene is possibly TRBD2 (5 bases). The CDR3 runs to 13 residues. The V end lost 8 bases, the J end lost 5 bases, and 15 bases lay between the germline ends. Germline-derived CDR1 and CDR2 are SNHLY and FYNNEI. The CDR3 DNA follows: TGTGCCAGCTATCATTTTAGCGAGGAGACCCAGTACTTC. As protein: CASYHFSEETQYF.

This clonotype has a count of ten or more. V and J are TRBV29-1 and TRBJ2-7; tentative D call: TRBD1 (7 bases). The V end was cut by 6 bases, the J end by 0 bases, with 15 bases between. The germline CDR1 and CDR2 sequences are SQVTM and ANQGSEA. This CDR3 has 14 amino acids. CDR3 in amino acids: CSVQPRGASYEQYF. The CDR3 coding sequence is TGCAGCGTCCAACCCAGGGGGGCCTCCTACGAGCAGTACTTC.

In its sample, this clonotype was seen a few times. The CDR3 sequence is CAISLQGPRSPLHF. The CDR3 DNA reads TGTGCCATCTCCCTTCAGGGCCCCAGGTCACCCCTCCACTTT. J is TRBJ1-6 and V is TRBV10-3; possibly TRBD1 for D (5 bases). V gave up 8 bases and J gave up 10 bases, with 18 bases separating them. Germline V gene sequence: CDR1 ENHRY, CDR2 SYGVKD. This CDR3 spans 14 amino acids.

This clonotype has a count of ten or more. The chain recombines TRBV5-5 with TRBJ2-5; TRBD1 matches 11 bases. CDR3 length equals 14 residues. In germline, CDR1 is SGHKS, CDR2 YYEKEE (reference sequence). Germline trimming cut 5 bases from V and 5 bases from J; bases unmatched to any gene: 5. CDR3 bases: TGTGCCAGCAGTGGGGGGGACAGGGGGGAGACCCAGTACTTC. Protein product: CASSGGDRGETQYF. The full variable domain, its missing parts supplied by reference TRBV5-5 and TRBJ2-5, is DAGVTQSPTHLIKTRGQQVTLRCSPISGHKSVSWYQQVLGQGPQFIFQYYEKEERGRGNFPDRFSARQFPNYSSELNVNALLLGDSALYLCASSGGDRGETQYFGPGTRLLVL.

This clonotype came up a few times. V and J are TRBV7-8 and TRBJ2-7, with 9 bases fitting TRBD2. Germline V gene lookup returns CDR1 SGHVS and CDR2 FQNEAQ. This CDR3 has 15 amino acids. Trimming at V came to 1 base and at J to 4 bases, leaving 5 bases not matched to a gene. The DNA for the CDR3 is TGTGCCAGCAGCTTAGTCAGCGGGAGGAATTACGAGCAGTACTTC. Translation: CASSLVSGRNYEQYF.

This clonotype occurred a few times. The V and J genes are TRBV11-2 and TRBJ1-5; 10 bases map to TRBD1. With V trimmed by 5 bases and J by 3 bases, 4 bases remained unmatched. CDR1 SGHAT and CDR2 FQNNGV come from the germline V gene. There are 15 residues in the CDR3. The CDR3: CASSQTGGPNQPQHF. The CDR3 nucleotides are TGTGCCAGCAGCCAGACAGGGGGCCCCAATCAGCCCCAGCATTTT. The full variable domain, in which reference TRBV11-2 and TRBJ1-5 provide the parts outside the CDR3, is EAGVAQSPRYKIIEKRQSVAFWCNPISGHATLYWYQQILGQGPKLLIQFQNNGVVDDSQLPKDRFSAERLKGVDSTLKIQPAKLEDSAVYLCASSQTGGPNQPQHFGDGTRLSIL.

This chain joins TRBV5-1 and TRBJ2-1; the D gene could be TRBD1 or TRBD2 (5 bases each). The J call may be in error: the DNA end matches TRBJ2-7 better. This CDR3 is 14 amino acids long. The germline CDR1 and CDR2 sequences are SGHRS and YFSETQ. The CDR3 DNA sequence: TGCGCCAGCTCGGGGCCACCGTCCTACAATGAGCAGTACTTC. It translates to CASSGPPSYNEQYF.

This clonotype was seen a handful of times. Its ends do not fully match the called genes, so a read error is possible. As DNA, the CDR3 is TGCAGTGCTAGAAACAGGGACTCCTACAATGAGCAGTTCTTT. It specifies CSARNRDSYNEQFF. The chain is built from TRBV20-1 and TRBJ2-1; either TRBD1 or TRBD2 may supply D (6 bases each). The germline gives CDR1 DFQATT, CDR2 SNEGSKA (reference sequence). The CDR3 has 14 amino acids.

The chain joins TRBV9 to TRBJ2-7; D may be TRBD1 or TRBD2 (7 bases each). This CDR3 contains 15 residues. Germline V gene data show CDR1 as SGDLS and CDR2 as YYNGEE. V was trimmed by 5 bases and J by 3 bases, leaving 18 bases between them. The CDR3 DNA reads TGTGCCAGCAGTCCAGGGGGGGTCGTGAGCTACGAGCAGTACTTC. It codes for CASSPGGVVSYEQYF.

V is TRBV3-1 and J is TRBJ2-1; maybe TRBD1 (5 bases). V dropped 4 bases and J dropped 3 bases, with 19 bases sitting between them. Germline lookup yields CDR1 LGHDT and CDR2 YNNKEL (reference sequence). The CDR3 loop spans 17 amino acids. The CDR3, as DNA: TGTGCCAGCAGCCCATTCGATCGACAGTCTAACTACAATGAGCAGTTCTTC. Its protein product is CASSPFDRQSNYNEQFF.

A word on this clonotype: The junction and the germline gene differ at one end; a read error may be behind it. The chain carries TRBV6-5 and TRBJ2-1, with D possibly TRBD1 on 5 matching bases. Per the germline V gene, CDR1 is MNHEY and CDR2 is SVGAGI. The CDR3 is 12 residues long. This CDR3 is CASSWGGNGQFF. In nucleotides, the CDR3 is TGTGCCAGCAGTTGGGGCGGCAATGGGCAGTTCTTC.

This clonotype was found a few times. The V and J genes are TRBV5-6 and TRBJ2-7; D gene unclear. The germline V gene encodes CDR1 SGHDT and CDR2 YYEEEE. The V end was cut by 2 bases, the J end by 2 bases, with 11 bases between. The CDR3 loop spans 14 amino acids. CDR3 in DNA: TGTGCCAGCAGCTTTTGGGGTTCCCCCTACGAGCAGTACTTC. It yields the protein CASSFWGSPYEQYF.

This clonotype appeared a few times. The chain joins TRBV7-9 to TRBJ1-4, with TRBD1 as a possible D gene (6 bases). Trimming took off 5 bases at V and 8 bases at J, with 18 bases between the two ends. The length of the CDR3 is 15 residues. The germline CDR1 and CDR2 sequences are SEHNR and FQNEAQ (reference sequence). The CDR3 sequence: CASSPDQGTVEKLFF. The CDR3 DNA reads as TGTGCCAGCAGCCCAGACCAGGGGACGGTAGAAAAACTGTTTTTT.

This chain joins TRBV2 and TRBJ2-3; D remains unclear. The CDR3 sequence is 14 residues long. Germline V lookup: CDR1 SNHLY, CDR2 FYNNEI. Trimming removed 7 bases from V and 2 bases from J, with 13 bases in between. CDR3 loop: CASTARSNTDTQYF. The DNA for the CDR3 is TGTGCCAGCACCGCCAGAAGCAACACAGATACGCAGTATTTT.

This clonotype occurred once. The junction and the germline gene differ at one end; a read error may be behind it. The chain is built from TRBV2 and TRBJ2-5; 7 nucleotides align to TRBD1. Germline CDR1 and CDR2: SNHLY and FYNNEI. The CDR3 sequence is 15 residues long. The CDR3 here is CASTLYRDSQESQYF. The DNA of the CDR3 is TGTGCCAGCACTCTTTACCGGGACAGCCAAGAGAGCCAGTACTTC.

This clonotype has just a few counts. The rearrangement joins TRBV11-2 to TRBJ2-7; TRBD2 matches at 11 bases. V shed 4 bases and J 1 base; nucleotides not matched to a gene: 6. The CDR3 has 16 residues. Germline V lookup: CDR1 SGHAT, CDR2 FQNNGV. The DNA of the CDR3 is TGTGCCAGCAGCTCCCCTCGACTAGCGGGGTCCTACGAGCAGTACTTC. Amino acids: CASSSPRLAGSYEQYF.

A few counts support this clonotype. The genes are TRBV20-1 and TRBJ1-6; maybe TRBD1 (5 bases). This CDR3 contains 14 residues. Germline values: CDR1 DFQATT, CDR2 SNEGSKA (reference sequence). The V gene lost 1 base and the J gene lost 8 bases, with 12 bases spanning the gap. The CDR3 protein is CSARVRQGDSPLHF. For the CDR3, the DNA is TGCAGTGCTAGAGTTAGGCAGGGCGATTCACCCCTCCACTTT.